The next 22 T cell receptor beta chains were all read from a single sample in a study of T cell changes during pregnancy in multiple sclerosis. TCRdb keeps only in-frame clones here, not all; method: immunoSEQ multiplex PCR. The sample holds approximately 87,000 clones, over 80% seen once. This material consisted of CD4+ T cells from peripheral blood mononuclear cells, taken in the second trimester of pregnancy. These receptors were taken from a female donor with multiple sclerosis, enrolled in a pregnancy study.

The V call is TRBV30, the J call TRBJ2-6; TRBD2 aligns across 9 bases. J gave up 4 bases and V 7 bases, and 8 bases lay outside the gene matches. Germline V gene lookup returns CDR1 GTSNPN and CDR2 SVGIG (reference sequence). The CDR3 consists of 15 residues. The CDR3 loop is CASNSGSGGANVLTF. DNA for the CDR3: TGTGCCTCAAATAGCGGGAGTGGCGGGGCCAACGTCCTGACTTTC. The entire variable domain, with the rest obtained from reference TRBV30 and TRBJ2-6, is as follows: SQTIHQWPATLVQPVGSPLSLECTVEGTSNPNLYWYRQAAGRGLQLLFYSVGIGQISSEVPQNLSASRPQDRQFILSSKKLLLSDSGFYLCASNSGSGGANVLTFGAGSRLTVL.

As regards this clone: Different DNA sequences within this sample yield the same CDR3. This chain uses TRBV4-3 with TRBJ2-7; D unclear. The CDR3 runs 14 residues. Germline values: CDR1 LGHNA, CDR2 YSLEER. Trimming took 0 bases from V and 3 from J, leaving 9 bases between them. The CDR3 is CASSQEVAVYEQYF. CDR3 sequence (DNA): TGCGCCAGCAGCCAAGAGGTGGCAGTCTACGAGCAGTACTTC.

The chain has TRBV28 and TRBJ1-6; D gene ambiguous. The CDR3 totals 14 residues. Trimming took 6 bases from V and 4 from J, leaving 10 bases between them. Germline CDR1 is MDHEN and CDR2 is SYDVKM. The CDR3 DNA reads as TGTGCCAGCAGGGGAGCTAGTTATAATTCACCCCTCCACTTT. Protein: CASRGASYNSPLHF.

V gene TRBV7-7 combines with J gene TRBJ2-5, with TRBD1 as a possible D gene (7 bases). Germline values: CDR1 SSHAT, CDR2 FNYEAQ (reference sequence). V was shortened by 1 base and J by 1 base, with 10 bases between the two germline ends. CDR3 size: 15 residues. The DNA of the CDR3 is TGTGCCAGCAGCTTAGGACAGGGACTCCAAGAGACCCAGTACTTC. The encoded protein is CASSLGQGLQETQYF.

This clone appeared a single time. V is TRBV19 and J is TRBJ1-2; D is possibly TRBD1 (5 bases). Germline loops: CDR1 LNHDA, CDR2 SQIVND (reference sequence). This CDR3 contains 14 residues. V was cut by 8 bases and J by 4 bases, with 17 bases left in between. The CDR3 sequence: CASSQGTPTYGYTF. The CDR3 nucleotides read TGTGCCAGTTCGCAGGGAACCCCTACCTATGGCTACACCTTC.

This CDR3 is CAWSAKNSPLHF. DNA of the CDR3: TGTGCCTGGAGTGCCAAAAATTCACCCCTCCACTTT. The V and J genes are TRBV30 and TRBJ1-6; D not certain. This CDR3 is 12 amino acids long. V lost 1 base and J 7 bases, leaving 5 bases between the germline ends. Germline V gene lookup returns CDR1 GTSNPN and CDR2 SVGIG (reference sequence).

The sample holds one count of this clone. The rearrangement joins TRBV4-1 to TRBJ1-1; D gene unclear. Trimming pared 1 base from V and 3 bases from J, leaving 6 bases between. The CDR3 contains 13 residues. Germline CDR1 is MGHRA and CDR2 is YSYEKL. In nucleotides, the CDR3 is TGCGCCAGCAGCCAAGTACAGTACACTGAAGCTTTCTTT. Amino acids: CASSQVQYTEAFF.

V is TRBV4-1 and J is TRBJ1-3, with 9 bases aligning to TRBD1. The V and J ends lost 2 bases and 4 bases, in that order; junction bases with no gene match: 12. This CDR3 is 18 amino acids long. From germline, CDR1 is MGHRA and CDR2 YSYEKL. CDR3 nucleotides: TGCGCCAGCAGCCAACCGGGACAGGGACGGGGGCGAGGAAACACCATATATTTT. This encodes CASSQPGQGRGRGNTIYF.

This clone showed up just once. The chain links TRBV5-6 to TRBJ1-4; 7 positions match TRBD1. Trimming removed 6 bases from V and 6 bases from J; junction bases left unmatched: 8. This CDR3 is 14 amino acids long. Looked up from germline, CDR1 is SGHDT and CDR2 is YYEEEE. CDR3 in amino acids: CASNTQGYYEKLFF. The CDR3 DNA follows: TGTGCCAGCAATACACAGGGGTATTATGAAAAACTGTTTTTT. The full variable domain, with the rest looked up from reference TRBV5-6 and TRBJ1-4, is DAGVTQSPTHLIKTRGQQVTLRCSPKSGHDTVSWYQQALGQGPQFIFQYYEEEERQRGNFPDRFSGHQFPNYSSELNVNALLLGDSALYLCASNTQGYYEKLFFGSGTQLSVL.

There are a few counts of this clone. The chain carries TRBV19 and TRBJ1-5; possibly TRBD1 for D (5 bases). The CDR3 spans 13 residues. Germline V gene lookup returns CDR1 LNHDA and CDR2 SQIVND (reference sequence). Trimming pared 8 bases from V and 4 bases from J, leaving 12 bases between. The CDR3 DNA reads TGTGCCAGTGCCGGGGGGGGTAATCAGCCCCAGCATTTT. This codes for CASAGGGNQPQHF.

The J gene is TRBJ2-3, the V gene TRBV6-1; TRBD1 might be the D (6 bases). This CDR3 spans 15 amino acids. V shed 3 bases and J shed 0 bases, with 10 bases lying between them. The germline V gene has CDR1 MNHNS and CDR2 SASEGT. CDR3 bases: TGTGCCAGCAGTGATCTGGGGGCAAGCACAGATACGCAGTATTTT. Its protein is CASSDLGASTDTQYF.

This CDR3 is CASSPTGDNGYGYTF. The CDR3 DNA follows: TGTGCCAGCTCACCGACAGGGGATAACGGCTATGGCTACACCTTC. The chain is built from TRBV18 and TRBJ1-2; the match to TRBD1 covers 8 bases. Germline V gene data show CDR1 as KGHSH and CDR2 as LQKENI. J lost 4 bases, V lost 3 bases, and 7 bases had no gene match. The CDR3 is 15 residues long.

This chain links TRBV7-2 with TRBJ2-3; 10 positions agree with TRBD2. CDR1 is SGHTA and CDR2 is FQGNSA in the germline V gene. The V segment lost 5 bases and the J segment 8 bases; nucleotides outside the gene matches: 7. The CDR3 spans 14 residues. The CDR3 DNA is TGTGCCAGCAGCCCAGGACTAGCGGAAAGTACGCAGTATTTT. Translated, it gives CASSPGLAESTQYF.

The chain uses TRBV4-1 and TRBJ2-1, with 8 bases that match TRBD2. The CDR3 has 15 amino acids. CDR1 and CDR2 from the germline V gene are MGHRA and YSYEKL. Trimming removed 0 bases from V and 7 bases from J; junction bases left unmatched: 5. As DNA, the CDR3 is TGCGCCAGCAGCCAAGACAACGGGAGGGGGAATGAGCAGTTCTTC. It yields the protein CASSQDNGRGNEQFF.

A single count supports this clone. The CDR3 DNA reads TGTGCCAGAAGGGGGTCGGGAGGGATGACTACTGAAGCTTTCTTT. Protein product: CARRGSGGMTTEAFF. The V gene is TRBV5-3, the J gene TRBJ1-1; D unresolved. TRBV5-3 is filed as an ORF, its function uncertain. The CDR3 is 15 residues long. Trimming removed 5 bases at V and 5 bases at J, with 19 bases between.

The chain employs TRBV5-1 and TRBJ2-3, with TRBD2 matching over 8 bases. The CDR3 extends over 15 amino acids. J gave up 0 bases and V 4 bases, and 4 bases lay outside the gene matches. Germline CDR1 and CDR2: SGHRS and YFSETQ. The CDR3 protein is CASSLSGASTDTQYF. In nucleotides, the CDR3 is TGCGCCAGCAGCCTTAGCGGGGCCAGCACAGATACGCAGTATTTT. Variable domain in full (rest from reference TRBV5-1 and TRBJ2-3): KAGVTQTPRYLIKTRGQQVTLSCSPISGHRSVSWYQQTPGQGLQFLFEYFSETQRNKGNFPGRFSGRQFSNSRSEMNVSTLELGDSALYLCASSLSGASTDTQYFGPGTRLTVL.

V gene TRBV6-6 combines with J gene TRBJ1-3; no clear D. The CDR3 sequence is 15 residues long. The V end was cut by 4 bases, the J end by 4 bases, with 14 bases between. From germline, CDR1 is MNHNY and CDR2 SVGAGI (reference sequence). DNA for the CDR3: TGTGCCAGCAGTTTACAGATGGTCATGGGAAACACCATATATTTT. Its protein product is CASSLQMVMGNTIYF.

The chain is built from TRBV27 and TRBJ2-5; the D gene is possibly TRBD2 (6 bases). Trimming shortened V by 8 bases and J by 6 bases, and 19 bases separated the two germline ends. The CDR3 spans 14 residues. CDR1 is MNHEY and CDR2 is SMNVEV in the germline V gene (reference sequence). CDR3 nucleotides: TGTGCCAGCGCAGTCCAACCAGGCGGGAAGACCCAGTACTTC. Translating it yields CASAVQPGGKTQYF.

This chain uses TRBV2 with TRBJ1-2; 7 nucleotides agree with TRBD1. V shed 8 bases and J 5 bases; nucleotides not matched to a gene: 5. This CDR3 region has 12 residues. Germline CDR1 SNHLY, CDR2 FYNNEI. CDR3 in amino acids: CASHRQGYGYTF. The CDR3 nucleotides are TGTGCCAGCCACCGACAGGGTTATGGCTACACCTTC.

The chain joins TRBV6-1 to TRBJ2-4; TRBD2 aligns across 7 bases. Germline CDR1 MNHNS, CDR2 SASEGT. V trimming: 4 bases; J trimming: 2 bases; junction bases outside the gene matches: 11. This CDR3 spans 17 amino acids. CDR3 nucleotides: TGTGCCAGCAGTGGCGGGCATGTAGCGGGTACCAAAAACATTCAGTACTTC. Its translation is CASSGGHVAGTKNIQYF.

The rearrangement uses TRBV7-9 and TRBJ1-1; maybe TRBD1 (5 bases). V dropped 4 bases and J dropped 6 bases, with 21 bases sitting between them. Per germline, CDR1 SEHNR and CDR2 FQNEAQ (reference sequence). The CDR3 extends over 16 amino acids. DNA of the CDR3: TGTGCCAGCAGCTCCTGGTCTGGGGGGATATTACCTGAAGCTTTCTTT. It translates to CASSSWSGGILPEAFF.

The rearrangement joins TRBV29-1 to TRBJ1-3, with a weak D call TRBD1 (6 bases). The CDR3 sequence is 15 residues long. V shed 3 bases and J shed 1 base, with 13 bases lying between them. Looked up from germline, CDR1 is SQVTM and CDR2 is ANQGSEA. The CDR3 is CSVDPAGESGNTIYF. The CDR3 DNA follows: TGCAGCGTTGATCCGGCAGGGGAGTCTGGAAACACCATATATTTT. The full variable domain, in which reference TRBV29-1 and TRBJ1-3 provide the parts outside the CDR3, is SAVISQKPSRDICQRGTSLTIQCQVDSQVTMMFWYRQQPGQSLTLIATANQGSEATYESGFVIDKFPISRPNLTFSTLTVSNMSPEDSSIYLCSVDPAGESGNTIYFGEGSWLTVV.